What follows describes a single T cell receptor (beta chain). How the authors handled the data: Reference gene primer amplification yielded estimated nucleated cell counts. Using immunoSEQ multiplex PCR, the repertoire was profiled, and TCRdb retains in-frame clones only, with some absent. Clone size and the V and J calls come from that table; the DNA yielded D and trimming. The sample lists fewer than 350,000 clones; around 90% were seen once. These data belong to a study of blood T cell repertoires in COVID-19. V was pared by 6 bases and J by 1 base, with 24 bases of the junction left unmatched. The CDR3 covers 22 residues. Germline lookup yields CDR1 MDHEN and CDR2 SYDVKM. Individuals drawn from some 25 US areas were about 18 to 100 years old.

The sequenced sample consisted of PBMCs or T cells enriched from blood (not recorded which). This receptor was taken from a woman aged 18-30 years with acute COVID-19. The genes are TRBV28 and TRBJ2-1; 10 bases line up with TRBD2. This CDR3 reads CASRDLGGDGLAGAPSYNEQFF. The DNA of the CDR3 is TGTGCCAGCAGAGACTTAGGGGGGGATGGGCTAGCGGGAGCCCCGTCCTACAATGAGCAGTTCTTC.